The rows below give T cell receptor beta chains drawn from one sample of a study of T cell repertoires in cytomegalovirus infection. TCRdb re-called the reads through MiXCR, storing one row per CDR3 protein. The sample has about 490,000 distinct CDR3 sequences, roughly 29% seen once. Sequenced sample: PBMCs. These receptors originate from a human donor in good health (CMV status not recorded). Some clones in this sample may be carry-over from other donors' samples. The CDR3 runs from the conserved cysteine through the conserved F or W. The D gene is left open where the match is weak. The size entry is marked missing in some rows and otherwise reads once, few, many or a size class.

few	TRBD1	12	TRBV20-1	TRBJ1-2	TGCAGTGCGAGGGGGCCAGACTATGGCTACACCTTC	CSARGPDYGYTF
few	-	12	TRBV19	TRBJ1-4	TGTGCCAGTAGTATCGGTAGTGAAAAACTGTTTTTT	CASSIGSEKLFF
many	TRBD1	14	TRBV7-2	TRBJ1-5	TGTGCCAGCAGCTGGGACAGACTCAATCAGCCCCAGCATTTT	CASSWDRLNQPQHF
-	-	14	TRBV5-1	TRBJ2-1	TGCGCCAGTGGGGCGTTACCCATGATCGATGAGCAGTTCTTC	CASGALPMIDEQFF
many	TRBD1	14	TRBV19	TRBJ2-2	TGTGCCAGTACTGACAGGGGGAACACCGGGGAGCTGTTTTTT	CASTDRGNTGELFF
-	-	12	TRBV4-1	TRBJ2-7	TGCGCCCTTTGGTGGAGGGTGTACGAGCAGTACTTC	CALWWRVYEQYF
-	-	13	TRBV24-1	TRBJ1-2	TGTGCCGCCGGGGACAAAACTAACTATGGCTACACCTTC	CAAGDKTNYGYTF
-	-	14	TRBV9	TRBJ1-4	TGTGCCAGCAGCGCGACGGGGTTCGGAGAAAAACTGTTTTTT	CASSATGFGEKLFF
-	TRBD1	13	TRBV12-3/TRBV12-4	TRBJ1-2	TGTGCCAGCAGCCTCGGACAGGGGCCCGACTACACCTTC	CASSLGQGPDYTF
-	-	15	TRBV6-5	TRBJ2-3	TGTGCCAGCAGTAGGACCATGCAGAGGTGGGATACGCAGTATTTT	CASSRTMQRWDTQYF
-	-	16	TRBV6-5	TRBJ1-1	TGTGCCAGCAACTGGGGGACAAGTGGGTTTTACACTGAAGCTTTCTTT	CASNWGTSGFYTEAFF
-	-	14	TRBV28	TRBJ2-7	TGTGCCAGCAGTTCGGTAGGGAAACCCTACGAGCAGTACTTC	CASSSVGKPYEQYF
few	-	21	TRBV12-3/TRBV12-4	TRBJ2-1	TGTGCCAGCAGCGAGAGGCGTCGCGGACTTACACCACTCAGCTCCTACAATGAGCAGTTCTTC	CASSERRRGLTPLSSYNEQFF
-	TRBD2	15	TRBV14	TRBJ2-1	TGTGCCAGCAGCCAAGTTCTAGCGGGAAACAATGAGCAGTTCTTC	CASSQVLAGNNEQFF
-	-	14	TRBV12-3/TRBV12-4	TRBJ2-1	TGTGCCAGCAGTTTAGCCCAGTACCAGAGAGAGCAGTTCTTC	CASSLAQYQREQFF